The entry that follows covers one TCR beta chain sequence. The data are from a study of shared clonotypes between healthy human individuals. About the study: Per donor, CD8 memory used one plate, CD8 naive used two, CD4 memory used three and CD4 naive used three.

Profiling relied on immunoSEQ multiplex PCR, and the TCRdb table lists in-frame clones only, not all of them. The profile shows 2 million to 3 million clones, over 85% of them singletons. CDR1 GTSNPN and CDR2 SVGIG come from the germline V gene (reference sequence). The CDR3 runs to 13 residues. The V and J ends lost 0 bases and 5 bases respectively, with 8 bases between them. This sequence was found in a young man in good health. Some clones in this sample may be carry-over from other donors' samples. The rearrangement links TRBV30 to TRBJ1-5; no firm D call. The specimen was naive CD4+ T cells from PBMCs. Subset indicated: CD45RA+ positively selected. CDR3 sequence (DNA): TGTGCCTGGAGTGTACGGGGATATCAGCCCCAGCATTTT. Translated, it gives CAWSVRGYQPQHF.